A single sample gave rise to the 16 T cell receptor beta chains below, sequenced in a study of blood T cell repertoires in COVID-19. Profiled with immunoSEQ multiplex PCR; TCRdb holds only in-frame clones, not every one. The sample holds approximately 300,000 clones, about 82% seen once. Sample: peripheral blood. These receptors all come from a woman aged 45-59 years with acute or convalescent COVID-19.

A few counts support this clone. The chain links TRBV29-1 to TRBJ2-1; 7 nucleotides align to TRBD2. The CDR3 has 13 amino acids. V shed 7 bases, J shed 0 bases, and the junction held 3 bases outside the gene matches. Germline V gene lookup returns CDR1 SQVTM and CDR2 ANQGSEA. The CDR3 DNA reads TGCAGCGCCACTAGCGACTCCTACAATGAGCAGTTCTTC. It specifies CSATSDSYNEQFF.

The chain links TRBV18 to TRBJ1-4; D not resolved. The length of the CDR3 is 13 residues. Trimming took off 2 bases at V and 5 bases at J, with 6 bases between the two ends. Germline CDR1 KGHSH, CDR2 LQKENI. This chain's CDR3 is CASSPSGNEKLFF. The CDR3 bases are TGTGCCAGCTCACCATCCGGGAATGAAAAACTGTTTTTT.

The rearrangement joins TRBV7-2 to TRBJ1-1; D is unclear. In germline, CDR1 is SGHTA, CDR2 FQGNSA. This CDR3 is built from 14 residues. With 1 base removed from V and 8 bases from J, the gap between germline ends came to 14 bases. Written as DNA, the CDR3 is TGTGCCAGCAGCTTAGATCGCGTTGTTAACGAAGCTTTCTTT. This gives the protein CASSLDRVVNEAFF.

The chain carries TRBV29-1 and TRBJ2-1; TRBD2 matches at 7 bases. J was trimmed by 0 bases and V by 6 bases; bases with no gene match: 8. This CDR3 contains 15 residues. From germline, CDR1 is SQVTM and CDR2 ANQGSEA. The chain's CDR3 is CSVASGLRSYNEQFF. The CDR3 region has the DNA TGCAGCGTAGCTAGCGGATTACGCTCCTACAATGAGCAGTTCTTC.

The chain couples TRBV27 to TRBJ2-5, with D unresolved. CDR1 is MNHEY, CDR2 SMNVEV, per germline (reference sequence). V lost 4 bases, J lost 4 bases, and 10 bases lay in between. There are 13 residues in the CDR3. The CDR3 is CASSSLPVETQYF. CDR3 DNA: TGTGCCAGCAGTTCCCTCCCCGTAGAGACCCAGTACTTC.

The chain combines TRBV9 with TRBJ2-3; the match to TRBD1 covers 7 bases. The CDR3 is 16 residues long. J gave up 3 bases and V 3 bases, and 10 bases lay outside the gene matches. The germline V gene encodes CDR1 SGDLS and CDR2 YYNGEE. For the CDR3, the DNA is TGTGCCAGCAGCGCACGACAGGGCCCCCGAACAGATACGCAGTATTTT. Translation: CASSARQGPRTDTQYF.

This chain joins TRBV7-2 and TRBJ2-3, with 7 bases matching TRBD1. The CDR3 extends over 14 amino acids. The germline V gene has CDR1 SGHTA and CDR2 FQGNSA. After removal of 1 base from V and 7 bases from J, the junction contained 5 bases not matched to a gene. CDR3 sequence reads: CASSLEGTVHTQYF. The CDR3 DNA reads as TGTGCCAGCAGCTTAGAGGGGACAGTCCATACGCAGTATTTT.

V and J are TRBV27 and TRBJ2-3, with D tentatively TRBD1 (6 bases). Germline assignment: CDR1 MNHEY and CDR2 SMNVEV (reference sequence). The CDR3 is 16 amino acids. V dropped 5 bases and J dropped 6 bases, with 21 bases sitting between them. The CDR3 DNA sequence: TGTGCCAGCAGTCAATTCGGGACAAGGCCTCAGGATACGCAGTATTTT. Translation gives CASSQFGTRPQDTQYF.

V usage is TRBV5-1 and J usage is TRBJ2-1, with 9 positions matching TRBD1. The germline CDR1 and CDR2 sequences are SGHRS and YFSETQ. With 7 bases clipped from V and 3 bases from J, the junction kept 8 bases outside the gene matches. The CDR3 runs 15 residues. The CDR3 here is CASRGLDRGYNEQFF. For the CDR3, the DNA is TGCGCCAGCCGGGGTCTGGACAGGGGCTACAATGAGCAGTTCTTC.

The chain combines TRBV5-1 with TRBJ2-2; 8 bases are a match to TRBD1. V was clipped by 6 bases and J by 2 bases; unmatched bases: 9. The CDR3 has 16 amino acids. Germline V CDR1 and CDR2: SGHRS, YFSETQ. Written as DNA, the CDR3 is TGCGCCAGCAAGGTCTTGACAGGGGTTAACACCGGGGAGCTGTTTTTT. This encodes CASKVLTGVNTGELFF.

A remark on this clone: Other DNA variants within this sample encode the same CDR3. V gene TRBV2 combines with J gene TRBJ2-7; D uncertain. Germline-derived CDR1 and CDR2 are SNHLY and FYNNEI. This CDR3 has 11 residues. The V gene lost 3 bases and the J gene lost 3 bases, with 3 bases spanning the gap. The CDR3 sequence is CASSEYYEQYF. The CDR3 DNA reads TGTGCCAGCAGTGAGTACTACGAGCAGTACTTC.

V and J are TRBV27 and TRBJ2-7; D might be TRBD1 (5 bases). From germline, CDR1 is MNHEY and CDR2 SMNVEV (reference sequence). CDR3 size: 14 residues. Trimming removed 6 bases at V and 2 bases at J, with 14 bases between. The CDR3 coding sequence is TGTGCCAGCAGCTTTGACAGTGCCGCCTACGAGCAGTACTTC. It codes for CASSFDSAAYEQYF.

The genes are TRBV4-2 and TRBJ1-5; D perhaps matches TRBD1 (5 bases). V lost 0 bases, J lost 0 bases, and 12 bases lay in between. This CDR3 has 17 residues. From germline, CDR1 is LGHNA and CDR2 YNFKEQ. The CDR3 protein is CASSQDRGTYSNQPQHF. The CDR3 DNA follows: TGTGCCAGCAGCCAAGACCGGGGGACTTATAGCAATCAGCCCCAGCATTTT.

The DNA for the CDR3 is TGTGCCTGGAGCTCCTTCCCGAGCTCCTACGAGCAGTACTTC. This sequence encodes CAWSSFPSSYEQYF. The chain recombines TRBV30 with TRBJ2-7; D is ambiguous. Trimming took off 3 bases at V and 0 bases at J, with 12 bases between the two ends. The CDR3 is 14 amino acids. Germline values: CDR1 GTSNPN, CDR2 SVGIG (reference sequence).

The chain has TRBV9 and TRBJ2-1, with 9 nucleotides matching TRBD2. V lost 6 bases to trimming and J lost 7 bases; unmatched junction nucleotides: 11. Germline CDR1 is SGDLS and CDR2 is YYNGEE. The CDR3 spans 15 residues. CDR3 coding DNA: TGTGCCAGCAACCCTCTAGCGGGATCTCGGAATGAGCAGTTCTTC. Amino acid sequence: CASNPLAGSRNEQFF.

This clone showed up just once. This chain joins TRBV18 and TRBJ1-2, with 9 bases matching TRBD1. The ends lost 5 bases at V and 7 bases at J; junction bases unmatched: 8. The CDR3 length is 14 residues. Germline lookup yields CDR1 KGHSH and CDR2 LQKENI. CDR3 in amino acids: CASSSGQGIGGYTF. For the CDR3, the DNA is TGTGCCAGCTCATCGGGACAGGGTATCGGTGGCTACACCTTC.